Following are 23 T cell receptor beta chains from one sample sequenced in a study of OX40 agonist ivuxolimab in advanced cancers. Clones were sequenced by immunoSEQ multiplex PCR, and TCRdb holds only the in-frame ones, with some missing. The data hold roughly 83,000 clones, with about 90% observed a single time. Sequencing was performed on CD4+ or CD8+ T cells sorted from blood, taken in a trial of the OX40 agonist ivuxolimab. The source is an adult with an advanced solid tumor such as melanoma, head and neck, liver or kidney cancer.

The chain recombines TRBV11-3 with TRBJ2-3, with D unresolved. Trimming removed 6 bases at V and 2 bases at J, with 6 bases between. Germline V gene lookup returns CDR1 SGHNT and CDR2 YENEEA. This CDR3 has 12 amino acids. The CDR3 nucleotides read TGTGCCAGCAGTTACCACACAGATACGCAGTATTTT. Protein sequence: CASSYHTDTQYF.

The chain links TRBV25-1 to TRBJ2-5; D uncertain. Germline V gene sequence: CDR1 MGHDK, CDR2 SYGVNS. V lost 1 base, J lost 1 base, and 4 bases lay in between. The CDR3 is made up of 13 amino acids. The CDR3 bases are TGTGCCAGCAGTGAATGGGTCCAAGAGACCCAGTACTTC. Translating it yields CASSEWVQETQYF.

The chain carries TRBV13 and TRBJ2-1; TRBD2 agrees at 9 bases. This CDR3 has 13 residues. The germline CDR1 and CDR2 sequences are PRHDT and FYEKMQ (reference sequence). V was pared by 0 bases and J by 13 bases, with 4 bases of the junction left unmatched. The CDR3 sequence is CASSLGASGNQFF. DNA of the CDR3: TGTGCCAGCAGCTTAGGTGCTAGCGGGAATCAGTTCTTC.

This clone was seen a few times. The chain uses TRBV29-1 and TRBJ1-1, with D perhaps TRBD1 (6 bases). The ends were cut back, 7 bases at V and 8 bases at J, with 14 bases in the middle. CDR3 length: 11 amino acids. Germline lookup yields CDR1 SQVTM and CDR2 ANQGSEA. This chain's CDR3 is CSASGDSEAFF. CDR3 DNA: TGCAGCGCTTCAGGGGATTCAGAAGCTTTCTTT.

The chain joins TRBV9 to TRBJ2-3; D is ambiguous. CDR1 is SGDLS, CDR2 YYNGEE, per germline. This CDR3 has 11 amino acids. The ends were cut back, 4 bases at V and 8 bases at J, with 8 bases in the middle. CDR3 residues: CASSPPSTQYF. The CDR3 DNA reads TGTGCCAGCAGCCCTCCGAGTACGCAGTATTTT.

The chain combines TRBV4-2 with TRBJ1-2; D gene ambiguous. The length of the CDR3 is 12 residues. From germline, CDR1 is LGHNA and CDR2 YNFKEQ. The ends were cut back, 1 base at V and 6 bases at J, with 6 bases in the middle. The chain's CDR3 is CASSQGTNGYTF. The CDR3 DNA reads as TGTGCCAGCAGCCAAGGAACGAATGGCTACACCTTC.

CDR3 coding DNA: TGTGCCAGCAGTTTATTGGGGGGTAACAATGAGCAGTTCTTC. Protein: CASSLLGGNNEQFF. V is TRBV27 and J is TRBJ2-1; TRBD2 might be the D (6 bases). Trimming removed 1 base at V and 5 bases at J, with 9 bases between. This CDR3 contains 14 residues. Per the germline V gene, CDR1 is MNHEY and CDR2 is SMNVEV (reference sequence).

The chain is built from TRBV30 and TRBJ2-1, with no clear D. This CDR3 spans 14 amino acids. CDR1 and CDR2 from the germline V gene are GTSNPN and SVGIG (reference sequence). Trimming removed 3 bases from V and 2 bases from J, with 11 bases in between. CDR3 bases: TGTGCCTGGAGCGAAGGACGGGCCTACAATGAGCAGTTCTTC. Translation: CAWSEGRAYNEQFF.

The J gene is TRBJ2-2, the V gene TRBV5-1; 8 bases agree with TRBD1. This CDR3 is 14 amino acids long. Germline V gene data show CDR1 as SGHRS and CDR2 as YFSETQ. V was clipped by 4 bases and J by 5 bases; unmatched bases: 4. The CDR3 DNA is TGCGCCAGCAGCGCGACAGGGGTTACCGGGGAGCTGTTTTTT. The encoded protein is CASSATGVTGELFF.

This chain connects TRBV4-3 to TRBJ1-6; a possible D gene is TRBD1 (6 bases). Trimming took off 0 bases at V and 4 bases at J, with 13 bases between the two ends. The length of the CDR3 is 17 residues. The germline V gene encodes CDR1 LGHNA and CDR2 YSLEER. This CDR3 is CASSQDDRKMYNSPLHF. The CDR3 region has the DNA TGCGCCAGCAGCCAAGATGACAGGAAGATGTATAATTCACCCCTCCACTTT.

The gene calls are TRBV6-5 and TRBJ1-2; 8 bases line up with TRBD1. Germline values: CDR1 MNHEY, CDR2 SVGAGI. The junction had 6 bases not matched to a gene; V was cut back by 5 bases and J by 7 bases. This CDR3 region has 13 residues. The CDR3: CASSPGQGIGYTF. The CDR3 DNA reads TGTGCCAGCAGTCCCGGACAGGGTATTGGCTACACCTTC.

This clone has a single count. J is TRBJ2-1 and V is TRBV2; TRBD2 aligns across 12 bases. CDR1 is SNHLY and CDR2 is FYNNEI in the germline V gene. The CDR3 extends over 18 amino acids. Losses at the gene ends were 4 bases for V and 6 bases for J; bases not matched to a gene: 13. The CDR3 protein is CASSVYSASGRAINEQFF. The CDR3 DNA reads TGTGCCAGCAGTGTGTATTCGGCTAGCGGGAGGGCCATCAATGAGCAGTTCTTC.

This clone was seen a handful of times. The genes are TRBV30 and TRBJ1-1; D may be TRBD1 (6 bases). Germline CDR1 GTSNPN, CDR2 SVGIG (reference sequence). The CDR3 totals 14 residues. V was clipped by 2 bases and J by 1 base, with 11 bases between them. CDR3: CAWSWVRGNTEAFF. The CDR3 region has the DNA TGTGCCTGGAGTTGGGTCAGGGGGAACACTGAAGCTTTCTTT. The entire variable domain, with the rest obtained from reference TRBV30 and TRBJ1-1, is as follows: SQTIHQWPATLVQPVGSPLSLECTVEGTSNPNLYWYRQAAGRGLQLLFYSVGIGQISSEVPQNLSASRPQDRQFILSSKKLLLSDSGFYLCAWSWVRGNTEAFFGQGTRLTVV.

The genes are TRBV4-1 and TRBJ1-1, with D possibly matching TRBD1 (6 bases). Looked up from germline, CDR1 is MGHRA and CDR2 is YSYEKL. V lost 4 bases to trimming and J lost 2 bases, with 14 bases between them. This CDR3 comprises 15 residues. The CDR3 sequence: CASSLRPGHNTEAFF. In DNA, the CDR3 is TGCGCCAGCAGCCTGCGGCCGGGACATAACACTGAAGCTTTCTTT.

The chain is built from TRBV9 and TRBJ1-2, with D possibly TRBD1 on 6 matching bases. The germline V and J ends were trimmed by 0 bases and 5 bases, with 11 bases remaining between them. Germline-derived CDR1 and CDR2 are SGDLS and YYNGEE. CDR3 length equals 14 residues. The chain's CDR3 is CASSVDRDAYGYTF. The CDR3 coding sequence is TGTGCCAGCAGCGTAGACAGGGACGCTTATGGCTACACCTTC. Using reference TRBV9 and TRBJ1-2 for the parts outside the CDR3, the full variable domain is DSGVTQTPKHLITATGQRVTLRCSPRSGDLSVYWYQQSLDQGLQFLIQYYNGEERAKGNILERFSAQQFPDLHSELNLSSLELGDSALYFCASSVDRDAYGYTFGSGTRLTVV.

The CDR3 region is CASSSTPGQFYNEQFF. As DNA, the CDR3 is TGTGCCAGCAGCTCTACCCCGGGTCAATTCTACAATGAGCAGTTCTTC. V gene TRBV7-6 combines with J gene TRBJ2-1; D gene unclear. Trimming stripped 4 bases from V and 3 bases from J, with 16 bases between. Germline assignment: CDR1 SGHVS and CDR2 FNYEAQ. The CDR3 covers 16 residues.

The V and J genes are TRBV30 and TRBJ1-6; D gene unclear. The CDR3 length is 14 residues. Germline CDR1 and CDR2: GTSNPN and SVGIG (reference sequence). Between the trimmed V and J ends, which lost 3 bases and 8 bases, there was a span of 14 bases. The CDR3 DNA follows: TGTGCCTGGAGCTGGGGTCCCGGGGATTCACCCCTCCACTTT. Residues: CAWSWGPGDSPLHF.

This chain joins TRBV11-2 and TRBJ2-7, with D maybe TRBD1 (6 bases). The CDR3 spans 13 residues. V was clipped by 4 bases and J by 1 base, with 8 bases between them. Germline lookup yields CDR1 SGHAT and CDR2 FQNNGV. In DNA form, the CDR3 reads TGTGCCAGCAGCTCCGGACAGTCCTACGAGCAGTACGTC. Translating gives CASSSGQSYEQYV.

The V and J genes are TRBV5-6 and TRBJ2-1, with 7 bases identical to TRBD1. With 4 bases clipped from V and 4 bases from J, the junction kept 11 bases outside the gene matches. The CDR3 covers 16 residues. Germline V gene sequence: CDR1 SGHDT, CDR2 YYEEEE. For the CDR3, the DNA is TGTGCCAGCAGCGCAGCGACAGGGTTGACATACAATGAGCAGTTCTTC. It encodes CASSAATGLTYNEQFF.

The chain uses TRBV15 and TRBJ1-5; 7 bases map to TRBD1. Germline CDR1 is LNHNV and CDR2 is YYDKDF (reference sequence). After removal of 1 base from V and 9 bases from J, the junction contained 12 bases not matched to a gene. This CDR3 is 16 amino acids long. The CDR3 here is CATSRGAGTDDRPQHF. CDR3 in DNA: TGTGCCACCAGCAGAGGGGCGGGGACAGACGATCGGCCCCAGCATTTT.

DNA of the CDR3: TGCGCCAGCAGCCAGTGGGGACAGGGTCAAAATGAGCAGTTCTTC. It codes for CASSQWGQGQNEQFF. The chain has TRBV4-3 and TRBJ2-1, with 9 bases that match TRBD1. The CDR3 is 15 amino acids. Germline-derived CDR1 and CDR2 are LGHNA and YSLEER. The junction had 7 bases not matched to a gene; V was cut back by 3 bases and J by 7 bases.

CDR3 region: CASSRFSGTDTQYF. The CDR3 DNA sequence: TGTGCCAGCAGTCGCTTTAGCGGCACAGATACGCAGTATTTT. The chain is built from TRBV28 and TRBJ2-3; a possible D gene is TRBD2 (5 bases). Trimming took off 5 bases at V and 1 base at J, with 10 bases between the two ends. The CDR3 loop spans 14 amino acids. Germline V lookup: CDR1 MDHEN, CDR2 SYDVKM.

The chain joins TRBV19 to TRBJ1-5, with D possibly matching TRBD1 (5 bases). The CDR3 is 16 residues long. Looked up from germline, CDR1 is LNHDA and CDR2 is SQIVND (reference sequence). V lost 3 bases and J lost 7, with 19 bases in between. CDR3 in DNA: TGTGCCAGTAGTATTCCAAATACAGGAGGAGGCCAGCCCCAGCATTTT. Translated: CASSIPNTGGGQPQHF.